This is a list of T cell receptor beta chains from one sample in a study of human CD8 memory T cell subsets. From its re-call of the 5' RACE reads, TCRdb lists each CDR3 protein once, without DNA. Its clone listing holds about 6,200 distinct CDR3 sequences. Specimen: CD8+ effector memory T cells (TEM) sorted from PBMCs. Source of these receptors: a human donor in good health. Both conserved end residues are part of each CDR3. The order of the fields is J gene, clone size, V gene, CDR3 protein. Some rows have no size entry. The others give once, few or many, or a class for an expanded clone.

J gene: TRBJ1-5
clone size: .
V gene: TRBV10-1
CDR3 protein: CASRAWGTNQPQHF

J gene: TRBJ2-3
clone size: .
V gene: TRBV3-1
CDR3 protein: CASSIRDTQYF

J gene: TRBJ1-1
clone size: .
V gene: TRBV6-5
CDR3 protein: CASSYSTPGRAEAFF

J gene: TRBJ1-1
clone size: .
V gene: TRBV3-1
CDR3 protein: CASSQGSVYTEAFF

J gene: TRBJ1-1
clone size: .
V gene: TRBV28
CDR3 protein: CASSLFDRDTEAFF

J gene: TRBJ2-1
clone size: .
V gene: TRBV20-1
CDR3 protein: CSARGSYNEQFF

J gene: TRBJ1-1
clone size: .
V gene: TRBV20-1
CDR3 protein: CSARDQTGGDTEAFF

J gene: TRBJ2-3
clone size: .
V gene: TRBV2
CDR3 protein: CASSGRGQGTSDTQYF

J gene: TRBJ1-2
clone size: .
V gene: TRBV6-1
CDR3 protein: CASSDKGRGYGYTF

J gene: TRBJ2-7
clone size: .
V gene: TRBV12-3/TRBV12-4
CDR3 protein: CASSQGLPYEQYF

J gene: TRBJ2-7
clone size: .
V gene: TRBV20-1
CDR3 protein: CSARDTGYEQYF

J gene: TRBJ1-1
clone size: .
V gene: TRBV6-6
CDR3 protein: CASSYSHVRGRDTEAFF

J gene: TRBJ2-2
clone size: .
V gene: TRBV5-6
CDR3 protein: CASSLVGSAEMNTGELFF

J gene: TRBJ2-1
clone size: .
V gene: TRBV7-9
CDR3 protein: CASGRAGRNEQFF

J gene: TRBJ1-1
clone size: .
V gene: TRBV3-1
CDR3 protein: CASSQVVGTEAFF

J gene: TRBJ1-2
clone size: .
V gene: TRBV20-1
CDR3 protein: CSGGQSDGYTF

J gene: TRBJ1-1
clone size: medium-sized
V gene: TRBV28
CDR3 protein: CASSFPDEGGWDTEAFF

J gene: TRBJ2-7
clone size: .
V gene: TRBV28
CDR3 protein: CASSFGTGAYEQYF

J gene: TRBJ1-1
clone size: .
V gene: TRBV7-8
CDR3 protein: CASSLAEFYRVPTEAFF

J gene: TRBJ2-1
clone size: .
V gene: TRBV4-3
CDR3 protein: CASSQDSILAGGPIYNEQFF

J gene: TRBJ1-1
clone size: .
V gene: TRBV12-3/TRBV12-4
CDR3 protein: CASSTTGPEAFF

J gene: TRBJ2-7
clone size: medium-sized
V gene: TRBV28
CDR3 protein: CASSFGLDSSYEQYF

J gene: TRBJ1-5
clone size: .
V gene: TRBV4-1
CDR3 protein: CASSPWTGEQPQHF

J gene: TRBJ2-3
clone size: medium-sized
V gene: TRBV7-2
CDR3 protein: CASSERLVGTDTQYF

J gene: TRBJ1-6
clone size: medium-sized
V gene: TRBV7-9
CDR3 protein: CASSSGTGDSPLHF

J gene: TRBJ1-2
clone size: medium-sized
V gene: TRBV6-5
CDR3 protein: CASSPGRDYGYTF